These 8 T cell receptor beta chains were all obtained from the same sample, sequenced in a study of blood T cell repertoires in COVID-19. Clones were sequenced by immunoSEQ multiplex PCR, and TCRdb holds only the in-frame ones, with some missing. The repertoire holds hundreds of thousands of clones, with 80% to 90% as singletons. Sequenced sample: PBMCs or T cells enriched from blood (not recorded which). These receptors came from a man aged 25 to 45 who had recovered from COVID-19.

The CDR3, as DNA: TGCGCCAGCAGGGGACTAGCGGGCTCCTACAATGAGCAGTTCTTC. Translation gives CASRGLAGSYNEQFF. V gene TRBV10-2 combines with J gene TRBJ2-1; 12 nucleotides line up with TRBD2. This CDR3 region has 15 residues. The trim removed 6 bases at V and 0 bases at J, leaving 0 bases unmatched. The germline gives CDR1 WSHSY, CDR2 SAAADI.

The rearrangement joins TRBV14 to TRBJ2-3; 8 nucleotides align to TRBD1. This CDR3 region has 15 residues. V shed 4 bases and J 1 base; nucleotides not matched to a gene: 4. In germline, CDR1 is SGHDN, CDR2 FVKESK. DNA for the CDR3: TGTGCCAGCAGCCTTCGGGACAGGCGCACAGATACGCAGTATTTT. Encoded protein: CASSLRDRRTDTQYF.

The rearrangement uses TRBV29-1 and TRBJ2-5; D not certain. CDR1 is SQVTM, CDR2 ANQGSEA, per germline. The CDR3 has 11 amino acids. Deletions cut 2 bases from V and 7 bases from J, with 8 bases between. CDR3 region: CSVETLSTQYF. The CDR3 coding sequence is TGCAGCGTTGAAACTTTATCGACCCAGTACTTC.

This chain uses TRBV19 with TRBJ2-3, with a weak D call TRBD1 (5 bases). There are 14 residues in the CDR3. The germline V gene has CDR1 LNHDA and CDR2 SQIVND (reference sequence). The ends were cut back, 6 bases at V and 4 bases at J, with 14 bases in the middle. In DNA, the CDR3 is TGTGCCAGTAGGACCCCAAGGGGATCAGATACGCAGTATTTT. Protein sequence: CASRTPRGSDTQYF.

This clone was seen a single time. V usage is TRBV19 and J usage is TRBJ2-4, with 7 bases fitting TRBD2. Per the germline V gene, CDR1 is LNHDA and CDR2 is SQIVND (reference sequence). The CDR3 spans 13 residues. J gave up 7 bases and V 4 bases, and 4 bases lay outside the gene matches. The CDR3 loop reads CASSRGGGNIQYF. The CDR3, as DNA: TGTGCCAGTAGTAGGGGGGGAGGGAACATTCAGTACTTC.

The chain joins TRBV24-1 to TRBJ1-5; 8 nucleotides align to TRBD1. The V segment lost 1 base and the J segment 5 bases; nucleotides outside the gene matches: 12. Per germline, CDR1 KGHDR and CDR2 SFDVKD. The CDR3 contains 18 residues. CDR3 region: CATSDFGSGRGPDQPQHF. The CDR3 region has the DNA TGTGCCACCAGTGATTTTGGATCGGGCAGGGGGCCCGATCAGCCCCAGCATTTT.

The chain carries TRBV7-9 and TRBJ2-7; 14 bases match TRBD2. This CDR3 is built from 14 residues. In germline, CDR1 is SEHNR, CDR2 FQNEAQ (reference sequence). V shed 5 bases and J 13 bases; nucleotides not matched to a gene: 10. The CDR3 sequence: CASSILGLAGEVYF. CDR3 bases: TGTGCCAGCAGCATCCTGGGACTAGCGGGAGAGGTTTACTTC.

The genes are TRBV28 and TRBJ2-7; 12 bases map to TRBD2. The CDR3 consists of 15 residues. The junction had 11 bases not matched to a gene; V was cut back by 9 bases and J by 5 bases. Germline CDR1 MDHEN, CDR2 SYDVKM. For the CDR3, the DNA is TGTGCCAGTTCTTCTCTAGCGGGAGGGTTGCACGAGCAGTACTTC. As protein: CASSSLAGGLHEQYF.